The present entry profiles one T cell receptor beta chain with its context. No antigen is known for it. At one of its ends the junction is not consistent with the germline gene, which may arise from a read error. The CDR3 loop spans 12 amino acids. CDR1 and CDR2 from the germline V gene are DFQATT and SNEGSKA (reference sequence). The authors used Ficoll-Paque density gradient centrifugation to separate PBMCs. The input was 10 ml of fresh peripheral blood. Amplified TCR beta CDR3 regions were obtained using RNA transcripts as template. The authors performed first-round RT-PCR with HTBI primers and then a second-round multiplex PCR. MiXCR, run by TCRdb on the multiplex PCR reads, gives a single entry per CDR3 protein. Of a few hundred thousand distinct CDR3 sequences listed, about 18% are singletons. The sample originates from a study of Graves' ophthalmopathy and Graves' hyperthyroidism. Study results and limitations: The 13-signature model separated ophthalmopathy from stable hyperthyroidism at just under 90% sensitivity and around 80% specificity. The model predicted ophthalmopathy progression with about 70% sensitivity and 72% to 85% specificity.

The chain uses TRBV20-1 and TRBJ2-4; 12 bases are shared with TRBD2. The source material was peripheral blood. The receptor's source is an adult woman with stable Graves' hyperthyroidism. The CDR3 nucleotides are TGCAGTGTTCAGACTAGCGGGGGTGAGAAGTTCTTC. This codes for CSVQTSGGEKFF.